The 13 T cell receptor beta chains below come from one sample, sequenced in a study of blood T cell repertoires in COVID-19. The table came from immunoSEQ multiplex PCR; TCRdb's copy has only in-frame clones and leaves some out. The sample carries around 300,000 clones, roughly 90% recorded once. Sample: peripheral blood. Receptors were obtained from a woman in her forties or fifties with active or convalescent COVID-19.

The V gene is TRBV4-2, the J gene TRBJ1-2, with D uncertain. CDR3 length: 18 residues. V was pared by 7 bases and J by 8 bases, with 32 bases between. CDR1 is LGHNA and CDR2 is YNFKEQ in the germline V gene. CDR3 in amino acids: CASTHKMSETLEYSGYTF. CDR3 DNA sequence: TGTGCCAGCACACATAAAATGTCCGAGACACTTGAGTACAGCGGCTACACCTTC.

This clone is a singleton in its sample. The chain employs TRBV3-1 (or the pseudogene TRBV3-2) and TRBJ1-3; the match to TRBD1 covers 9 bases. The CDR3 totals 19 residues. V lost 1 base to trimming and J lost 1 base; unmatched junction nucleotides: 11. Germline V gene lookup returns CDR1 LGHDT and CDR2 YNNKEL (reference sequence). The CDR3 sequence is CASSQAFTGTGPSGNTIYF. The CDR3 nucleotides are TGTGCCAGCAGCCAAGCCTTCACCGGGACAGGGCCATCTGGAAACACCATATATTTT.

The J gene is TRBJ2-5, the V gene TRBV24-1; D perhaps matches TRBD2 (5 bases). CDR1 KGHDR and CDR2 SFDVKD come from the germline V gene. The CDR3 contains 13 residues. Trimming shortened V by 4 bases and J by 7 bases, and 12 bases separated the two germline ends. The DNA of the CDR3 is TGTGCCACCAGTGAACCGGGGTCCGGGACCCAGTACTTC. Protein: CATSEPGSGTQYF.

The chain combines TRBV6-5 with TRBJ2-7; 9 bases are a match to TRBD1. Trimming removed 4 bases from V and 1 base from J; junction bases left unmatched: 5. The CDR3 extends over 15 amino acids. Germline V gene sequence: CDR1 MNHEY, CDR2 SVGAGI. The CDR3 here is CASSSPGQGSYEQYF. The CDR3 region has the DNA TGTGCCAGCAGTTCTCCGGGACAGGGATCCTACGAGCAGTACTTC.

CDR3 coding DNA: TGTGCCAGCAGTTCCGCACTAGGCTATACGCAGTATTTT. It yields the protein CASSSALGYTQYF. This chain links TRBV27 with TRBJ2-3; D may be TRBD2 (5 bases). The CDR3 covers 13 residues. In germline, CDR1 is MNHEY, CDR2 SMNVEV (reference sequence). V lost 4 bases to trimming and J lost 7 bases, with 12 bases between them.

This rearrangement joins TRBV4-2 to TRBJ2-7; tentative D call: TRBD2 (5 bases). Germline V gene lookup returns CDR1 LGHNA and CDR2 YNFKEQ. The CDR3 is 15 residues long. Trimming removed 2 bases from V and 3 bases from J, with 14 bases in between. CDR3 in DNA: TGTGCCAGCAGCCAATCCCCCGGGGTCTACTACGAGCAGTACTTC. Amino acid sequence: CASSQSPGVYYEQYF.

The J gene is TRBJ2-7, the V gene TRBV9, with 8 bases identical to TRBD2. The germline V gene has CDR1 SGDLS and CDR2 YYNGEE. The junction had 9 bases not matched to a gene; V was cut back by 0 bases and J by 4 bases. The CDR3 has 16 amino acids. The CDR3 DNA follows: TGTGCCAGCAGCGTAGGTGCTGGGCGGGGGGCGTACGAGCAGTACTTC. Translation gives CASSVGAGRGAYEQYF.

This clone was observed a few times. This chain links TRBV10-3 with TRBJ1-6; 7 bases are a match to TRBD1. CDR1 ENHRY and CDR2 SYGVKD come from the germline V gene. With V trimmed by 10 bases and J by 5 bases, 5 bases remained unmatched. The CDR3 runs 13 residues. DNA for the CDR3: TGTGCCACCAGGACAGGTGATAATTCACCCCTCCACTTT. Protein sequence: CATRTGDNSPLHF.

The chain couples TRBV19 to TRBJ2-7, with D maybe TRBD1 (5 bases). Germline CDR1 reads LNHDA; CDR2 reads SQIVND (reference sequence). Trimming shortened V by 4 bases and J by 5 bases, and 15 bases separated the two germline ends. The CDR3 length is 14 residues. CDR3 amino acids: CASSTRVSLDEQYF. DNA for the CDR3: TGTGCCAGTAGTACCAGGGTATCGTTAGACGAGCAGTACTTC.

This clone showed up just once. The chain employs TRBV7-9 and TRBJ2-1, with 7 bases lining up with TRBD1. There are 15 residues in the CDR3. With 1 base clipped from V and 6 bases from J, the junction kept 6 bases outside the gene matches. CDR1 is SEHNR, CDR2 FQNEAQ, per germline (reference sequence). In nucleotides, the CDR3 is TGTGCCAGCAGCTTAGTACAGGGGAGCTTCAATGAGCAGTTCTTC. Amino acids: CASSLVQGSFNEQFF.

V gene TRBV18 combines with J gene TRBJ1-1; D perhaps matches TRBD1 (5 bases). Germline V gives CDR1 KGHSH, CDR2 LQKENI. Trimming stripped 6 bases from V and 1 base from J, with 6 bases between. The CDR3 is made up of 12 amino acids. The CDR3 spells CASSTGNTEAFF. CDR3 coding DNA: TGTGCCAGCTCCACAGGGAACACTGAAGCTTTCTTT.

The rearrangement links TRBV24-1 to TRBJ2-2; TRBD2 matches 7 bases. The CDR3 extends over 15 amino acids. The germline CDR1 and CDR2 sequences are KGHDR and SFDVKD. The junction had 6 bases not matched to a gene; V was cut back by 3 bases and J by 6 bases. CDR3 sequence: CATSDAAGVPGELFF. Here the CDR3 DNA reads TGTGCCACCAGTGATGCCGCGGGGGTCCCCGGGGAGCTGTTTTTT.

The rearrangement joins TRBV2 to TRBJ1-4; 7 nucleotides align to TRBD1. This CDR3 region has 15 residues. In germline, CDR1 is SNHLY, CDR2 FYNNEI. V lost 6 bases, J lost 5 bases, and 9 bases stayed unmatched. The CDR3 sequence is CASRRGGTENEKLFF. The CDR3 region has the DNA TGTGCCAGCAGGAGGGGCGGGACAGAGAATGAAAAACTGTTTTTT. The variable domain in full, with the rest retrieved from reference TRBV2 and TRBJ1-4, is EPEVTQTPSHQVTQMGQEVILRCVPISNHLYFYWYRQILGQKVEFLVSFYNNEISEKSEIFDDQFSVERPDGSNFTLKIRSTKLEDSAMYFCASRRGGTENEKLFFGSGTQLSVL.